This T cell receptor beta chain comes out of a study of T cell repertoires in cytomegalovirus infection. Whole-study results and caveats: It was HLA-C-restricted CMV-specific TCR beta clonotypes that dominated the response ex vivo.

TCRdb re-called the reads through MiXCR, storing one row per CDR3 protein. Of some 440,000 distinct CDR3 sequences in the sample, approximately 33% were seen once. Remarks on this clonotype: No antigen is known for it.

The CDR3 is 13 amino acids. The ends were cut back, 1 base at V and 9 bases at J, with 12 bases in the middle. The source is a human donor in good health (CMV status not recorded). Some clones in this sample may be carry-over from other donors' samples. The chain has TRBV12-3 or TRBV12-4 and TRBJ1-1; D uncertain. The sample consisted of PBMCs. The CDR3 protein is CASSLGGESKAFF. The DNA for the CDR3 is TGTGCCAGCAGTTTAGGAGGTGAATCTAAAGCTTTCTTT.